The rows below give T cell receptor beta chains drawn from one sample of a study of blood T cell repertoires in COVID-19. Generated by immunoSEQ multiplex PCR, the TCRdb table keeps only in-frame clones and is missing some. The sample holds some 230,000 clones, about 85% seen once. The specimen was peripheral blood. These receptors came from a man between 45 and 60 years old who had recovered from COVID-19. CDR3s include the opening cysteine and the closing phenylalanine or tryptophan. D genes are given only for firm matches. A row's size may be missing; if present it is once, few, many or a size class.

D gene	J gene	clone size	V gene	CDR3 protein	CDR3 DNA
TRBD2	TRBJ2-7	NA	TRBV2	CASSAQLAGGPQNEQYF	TGTGCCAGCAGTGCCCAACTAGCGGGAGGGCCCCAGAACGAGCAGTACTTC
NA	TRBJ1-1	NA	TRBV19	CASSPGFGLNTEAFF	TGTGCCAGTAGTCCGGGGTTTGGTTTGAACACTGAAGCTTTCTTT
NA	TRBJ1-5	NA	TRBV19	CASSIGGGGNQPQHF	TGTGCCAGTAGTATAGGGGGCGGGGGCAATCAGCCCCAGCATTTT
TRBD2	TRBJ2-1	once	TRBV6-1	CASSETGTSVEQFF	TGTGCCAGCAGTGAAACCGGGACTAGCGTTGAGCAGTTCTTC
TRBD2	TRBJ2-4	once	TRBV28	CASSLSRGSNIQYF	TGTGCCAGCAGTTTATCTCGCGGGAGCAACATTCAGTACTTC
TRBD1	TRBJ1-5	NA	TRBV6-1	CASSEWTGKSNQPQHF	TGTGCCAGCAGTGAATGGACAGGGAAAAGCAATCAGCCCCAGCATTTT
NA	TRBJ2-7	NA	TRBV27	CASSLSTGHYEQYF	TGTGCCAGCAGTTTATCGACAGGCCACTACGAGCAGTACTTC
TRBD2	TRBJ2-7	NA	TRBV3-1/TRBV3-2	CASSQPDYAGGPEQYF	TGTGCCAGCAGCCAACCCGACTACGCGGGAGGGCCCGAGCAGTACTTC
TRBD2	TRBJ2-1	NA	TRBV3-1/TRBV3-2	CASSSPGTSYNEQFF	TGTGCCAGCAGCTCCCCCGGGACTAGCTACAATGAGCAGTTCTTC
TRBD2	TRBJ2-3	NA	TRBV15	CATSRDSGRQQYF	TGTGCCACCAGCAGGGATAGCGGGAGGCAGCAGTATTTT
TRBD1	TRBJ1-1	NA	TRBV2	CASTYRDRGTSEAFF	TGTGCCAGCACTTACCGGGACAGGGGGACTTCTGAAGCTTTCTTT
NA	TRBJ2-1	NA	TRBV6-5	CASLPIHSYNEQFF	TGTGCCAGCCTACCTATTCACTCCTACAATGAGCAGTTCTTC
TRBD2	TRBJ2-2	NA	TRBV24-1	CATSDWSGSAGELFF	TGTGCCACCAGTGACTGGAGCGGGAGCGCCGGGGAGCTGTTTTTT
TRBD1	TRBJ1-2	NA	TRBV3-1/TRBV3-2	CASSPLRDRGSFYGYTF	TGTGCCAGCAGCCCCCTCCGCGACAGGGGAAGCTTTTATGGCTACACCTTC
NA	TRBJ1-2	NA	TRBV6-5	CASSYSQQGSGYTF	TGTGCCAGCAGTTACTCGCAGCAGGGCTCTGGCTACACCTTC